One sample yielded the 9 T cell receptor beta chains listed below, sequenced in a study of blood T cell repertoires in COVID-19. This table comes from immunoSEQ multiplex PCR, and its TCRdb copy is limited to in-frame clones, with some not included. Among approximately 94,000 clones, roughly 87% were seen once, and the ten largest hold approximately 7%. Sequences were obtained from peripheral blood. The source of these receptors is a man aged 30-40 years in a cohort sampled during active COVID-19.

The CDR3 bases are TGTGCCAGTAGGGGACAGGGGGCCACCGGGGAGCTGTTTTTT. This encodes CASRGQGATGELFF. The chain is built from TRBV19 and TRBJ2-2; 12 nucleotides line up with TRBD1. This CDR3 contains 14 residues. CDR1 is LNHDA and CDR2 is SQIVND in the germline V gene (reference sequence). The trim removed 6 bases at V and 4 bases at J, leaving 0 bases unmatched.

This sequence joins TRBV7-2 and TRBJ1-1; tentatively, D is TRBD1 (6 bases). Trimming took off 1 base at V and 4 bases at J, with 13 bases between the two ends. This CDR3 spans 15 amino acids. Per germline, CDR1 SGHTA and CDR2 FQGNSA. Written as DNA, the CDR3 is TGTGCCAGCAGCTTAGAGGTTGTCAGGGGCACTGAAGCTTTCTTT. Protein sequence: CASSLEVVRGTEAFF.

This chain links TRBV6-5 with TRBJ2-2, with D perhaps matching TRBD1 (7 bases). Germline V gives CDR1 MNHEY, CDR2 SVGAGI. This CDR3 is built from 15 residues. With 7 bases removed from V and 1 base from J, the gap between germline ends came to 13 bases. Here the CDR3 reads CASKGAGRNTGELFF. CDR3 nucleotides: TGTGCCAGCAAGGGGGCGGGGAGGAACACCGGGGAGCTGTTTTTT.

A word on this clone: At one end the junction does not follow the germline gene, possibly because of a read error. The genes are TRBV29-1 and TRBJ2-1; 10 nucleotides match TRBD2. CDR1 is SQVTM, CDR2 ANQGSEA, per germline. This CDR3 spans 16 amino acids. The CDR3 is CSVEAGGHHSYNEQFF. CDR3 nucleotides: TGCAGCGTGGAAGCGGGGGGGCACCACTCCTACAATGAGCAGTTCTTC.

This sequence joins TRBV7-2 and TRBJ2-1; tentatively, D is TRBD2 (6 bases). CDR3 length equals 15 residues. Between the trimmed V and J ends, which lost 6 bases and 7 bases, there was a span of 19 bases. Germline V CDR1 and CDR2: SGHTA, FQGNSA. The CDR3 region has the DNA TGTGCCAGCAGAACACCGGGGGTCCTATCTAATGAGCAGTTCTTC. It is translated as CASRTPGVLSNEQFF.

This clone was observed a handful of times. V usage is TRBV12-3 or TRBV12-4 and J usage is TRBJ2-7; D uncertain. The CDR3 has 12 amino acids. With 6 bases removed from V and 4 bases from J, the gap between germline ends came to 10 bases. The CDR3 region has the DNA TGTGCCAGCAGGAACCCGCAGTACGAGCAGTACTTC. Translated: CASRNPQYEQYF.

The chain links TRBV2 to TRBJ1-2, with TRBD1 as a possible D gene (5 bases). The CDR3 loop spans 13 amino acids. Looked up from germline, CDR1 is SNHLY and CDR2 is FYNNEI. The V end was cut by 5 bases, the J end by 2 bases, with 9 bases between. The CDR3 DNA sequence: TGTGCCAGCAGTTCGACAGTCAACTATGGCTACACCTTC. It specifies CASSSTVNYGYTF.

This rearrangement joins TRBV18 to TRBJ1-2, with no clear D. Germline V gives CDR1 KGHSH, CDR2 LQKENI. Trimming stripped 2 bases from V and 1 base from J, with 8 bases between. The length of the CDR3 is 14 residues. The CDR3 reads CASSPREDNYGYTF. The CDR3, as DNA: TGTGCCAGCTCACCAAGAGAGGATAACTATGGCTACACCTTC.

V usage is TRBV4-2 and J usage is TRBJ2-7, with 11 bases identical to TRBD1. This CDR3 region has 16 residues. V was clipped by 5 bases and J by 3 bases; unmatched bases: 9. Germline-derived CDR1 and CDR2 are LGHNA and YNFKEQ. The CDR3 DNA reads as TGTGCCAGCAGCTTAGGGGCCGGGACAGGGGGCTACGAGCAGTACTTC. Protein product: CASSLGAGTGGYEQYF.